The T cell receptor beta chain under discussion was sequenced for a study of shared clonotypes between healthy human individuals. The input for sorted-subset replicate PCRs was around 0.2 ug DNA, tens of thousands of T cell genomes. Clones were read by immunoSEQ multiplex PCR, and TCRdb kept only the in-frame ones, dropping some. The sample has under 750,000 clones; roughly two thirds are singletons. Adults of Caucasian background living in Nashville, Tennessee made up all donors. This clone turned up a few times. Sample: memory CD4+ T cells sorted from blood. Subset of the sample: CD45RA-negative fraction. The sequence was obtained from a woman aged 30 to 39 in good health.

As DNA, the CDR3 is TGTGCCAGCAGCTTAAGGGGACAGGGCACCCACGAGCAGTACTTC. It is translated as CASSLRGQGTHEQYF. The chain recombines TRBV11-2 with TRBJ2-7, with 9 bases that match TRBD1. The ends lost 2 bases at V and 5 bases at J; junction bases unmatched: 7. CDR3 length: 15 residues. Germline loops: CDR1 SGHAT, CDR2 FQNNGV. Full variable domain (outside the CDR3, taken from reference TRBV11-2 and TRBJ2-7): EAGVAQSPRYKIIEKRQSVAFWCNPISGHATLYWYQQILGQGPKLLIQFQNNGVVDDSQLPKDRFSAERLKGVDSTLKIQPAKLEDSAVYLCASSLRGQGTHEQYFGPGTRLTVT.